These T cell receptor beta chains were read from a single sample in a study of blood T cells in healthy people across ages. One entry per CDR3 protein, called by TCRdb with MiXCR from the 5' RACE reads. The table includes roughly 1,500,000 distinct CDR3 sequences, 42% detected once. Sequencing was done on a sample of blood. The receptors shown here come from a woman aged 18-35 years in good health. Both conserved end residues are part of each CDR3. A D gene is named only where the DNA matches it firmly. Rows may omit the clone size; those that give it use once, few, many or a size class.

J gene,V gene,D gene,clone size,CDR3 protein,CDR3 DNA
TRBJ2-1,TRBV9,TRBD1,-,CASSVLMGQGLETQFF,TGTGCCAGCAGCGTTCTAATGGGACAGGGGTTGGAGACCCAGTTCTTC
TRBJ2-3,TRBV5-1,TRBD2,-,CASSLGLAGPWGTDTQYF,TGCGCCAGCAGCTTGGGCCTAGCGGGGCCTTGGGGCACAGATACGCAGTATTTT
TRBJ2-5,TRBV6-1,-,-,CASGSEAGNEQYF,TGTGCCAGCGGATCAGAAGCCGGCAATGAGCAGTACTTC
TRBJ1-2,TRBV10-2,TRBD1,-,CASSEQGAQYGYTF,TGCGCCAGCAGTGAGCAGGGGGCGCAGTATGGCTACACCTTC
TRBJ2-1,TRBV12-3/TRBV12-4,-,few,CASSSRFWENEQFF,TGTGCCAGCAGTTCGCGTTTTTGGGAAAATGAGCAGTTCTTC
TRBJ2-7,TRBV5-1,-,few,CASSLGDAKVYEQYF,TGCGCCAGCAGCCTGGGGGACGCCAAGGTGTACGAGCAGTACTTC
TRBJ1-2,TRBV15,-,-,CATSTQFTGFYGYTF,TGTGCCACCAGCACACAATTTACAGGGTTCTATGGCTACACCTTC
TRBJ2-1,TRBV3-1,TRBD1,many,CASSQRDRVNEQFF,TGTGCCAGCAGCCAAAGGGACAGGGTCAATGAGCAGTTCTTC
TRBJ2-7,TRBV9,TRBD2,-,CASSVTSGGYNEQYF,TGTGCCAGCAGCGTAACTAGCGGGGGTTACAATGAGCAGTACTTC
TRBJ2-7,TRBV4-1,-,-,CASSQADRSYEQYF,TGTGCCAGCAGCCAAGCCGACAGGTCCTACGAGCAGTACTTC
TRBJ1-5,TRBV18,TRBD1,-,CASSPGTGASDNQPQHF,TGTGCCAGCTCACCCGGGACAGGGGCAAGCGACAATCAGCCCCAGCATTTT
TRBJ2-7,TRBV25-1,-,few,CASSDRGASEQYF,TGTGCCAGCAGTGATCGAGGGGCGAGCGAGCAGTACTTC
TRBJ2-5,TRBV9,TRBD2,-,CASRSAGEETQYF,TGTGCCAGCAGGTCAGCGGGAGAAGAGACCCAGTACTTC
TRBJ1-2,TRBV20-1,TRBD1,-,CSAQGDRDGYTF,TGCAGTGCTCAGGGCGACAGGGATGGCTACACCTTC
TRBJ2-3,TRBV29-1,-,-,CSARGAGHTDTQYF,TGCAGCGCCAGGGGGGCGGGTCACACAGATACGCAGTATTTT
TRBJ1-1,TRBV30,-,-,CAWSIGTLNTEAFF,TGTGCCTGGAGTATCGGGACACTGAACACTGAAGCTTTCTTT
TRBJ2-1,TRBV15,TRBD2,-,CATSTSSGGPLRNEQFF,TGTGCCACCAGCACCTCAAGCGGGGGGCCCCTTCGGAATGAGCAGTTCTTC
TRBJ1-1,TRBV7-8,-,-,CASSYPITAEAFF,TGTGCCAGCAGCTACCCCATAACGGCAGAAGCTTTCTTT
TRBJ2-1,TRBV20-1,-,-,CSARPVPIGGLNNEQFF,TGCAGTGCTAGACCCGTCCCCATCGGCGGGCTTAACAATGAGCAGTTCTTC
TRBJ1-4,TRBV3-1,-,-,CASSQPGVGRTNEKLFF,TGTGCCAGCAGCCAACCAGGGGTCGGGCGAACTAATGAAAAACTGTTTTTT
TRBJ1-1,TRBV5-1,-,-,CASSLVSNTEAFF,TGCGCCAGCAGCTTGGTTTCGAACACTGAAGCTTTCTTT
TRBJ2-7,TRBV20-1,TRBD2,once,CSAITFREGGNEQYF,TGCAGTGCCATAACTTTTCGGGAGGGTGGAAACGAGCAGTACTTC
TRBJ2-1,TRBV6-5,-,-,CASRSANNEQFF,TGTGCCAGCAGGAGTGCGAACAATGAGCAGTTCTTC
TRBJ1-5,TRBV7-2,TRBD1,-,CASSLHRGGFQPQHF,TGTGCCAGCAGCCTCCACAGGGGAGGGTTTCAGCCCCAGCATTTT
TRBJ2-3,TRBV7-2,-,-,CASGRENTDTQYF,TGTGCCAGCGGGCGGGAAAACACAGATACGCAGTATTTT
TRBJ2-7,TRBV5-1,TRBD2,-,CASSFAAGAYEQYF,TGCGCCAGCAGCTTCGCGGCGGGGGCCTACGAGCAGTACTTC
TRBJ1-6,TRBV7-9,-,few,CASSSSGKTPLHF,TGTGCCAGCAGCTCAAGCGGGAAAACACCCCTCCACTTT
TRBJ2-7,TRBV7-9,TRBD2,few,CASSRTSGEQYF,TGTGCCAGCAGCAGGACTAGCGGCGAGCAGTACTTC
TRBJ1-5,TRBV14,-,-,CASSKTGDSNQPQHF,TGTGCCAGCAGCAAGACAGGTGATAGCAATCAGCCCCAGCATTTT
TRBJ2-3,TRBV5-1,TRBD2,many,CASSLGGRSLDTQYF,TGCGCCAGCAGCTTGGGCGGGAGGAGTTTGGATACGCAGTATTTT
TRBJ2-7,TRBV20-1,TRBD2,few,CSARDWGLAGDPYNEQYF,TGCAGTGCTAGAGATTGGGGACTAGCGGGAGACCCCTACAATGAGCAGTACTTC
TRBJ2-1,TRBV25-1,TRBD2,few,CASSEPLAGGRDEQFF,TGTGCCAGCAGTGAACCGCTAGCGGGGGGGCGCGATGAGCAGTTCTTC
TRBJ2-5,TRBV11-2,TRBD2,-,CASSPGTSGLTQETQYF,TGTGCCAGCAGCCCAGGGACTAGCGGGCTAACTCAAGAGACCCAGTACTTC
TRBJ2-1,TRBV20-1,TRBD2,-,CSARQRTSGGISSDNEQFF,TGCAGTGCCAGGCAGCGGACTAGCGGGGGGATTAGCTCCGACAATGAGCAGTTCTTC
TRBJ2-5,TRBV3-1,-,-,CASSQEYTSPSSYNEQYF,TGTGCCAGCAGCCAAGAGTATACCAGCCCAAGCTCCTACAATGAGCAGTACTTC
TRBJ2-5,TRBV3-1,-,-,CASSARNYQETQYF,TGTGCCAGCAGCGCACGAAATTACCAAGAGACCCAGTACTTC
TRBJ2-5,TRBV4-2,TRBD2,-,CASSQDGTSGADQETQYF,TGTGCCAGCAGCCAAGACGGAACTAGCGGGGCTGATCAAGAGACCCAGTACTTC
TRBJ2-5,TRBV20-1,TRBD1,once,CSAEDRMGETQYF,TGCAGTGCTGAGGACAGGATGGGAGAGACCCAGTACTTC
TRBJ2-7,TRBV12-3/TRBV12-4,TRBD2,-,CASSTSGRDSYEQYF,TGTGCCAGCAGTACAAGCGGGAGGGACTCCTACGAGCAGTACTTC
TRBJ1-2,TRBV7-3,TRBD1,-,CASSKTGQGATPNYGYTF,TGTGCCAGCAGCAAAACTGGACAGGGGGCCACCCCTAACTATGGCTACACCTTC
TRBJ2-3,TRBV27,TRBD2,-,CASSPLGTSGGTDTQYF,TGTGCCAGCAGTCCACTGGGGACTAGCGGAGGCACAGATACGCAGTATTTT
TRBJ2-5,TRBV18,-,few,CASLQGQETQYF,TGTGCCAGCCTACAGGGACAAGAGACCCAGTACTTC
TRBJ2-1,TRBV28,TRBD1,-,CASSFGLRVSGTGYNEQFF,TGTGCCAGCAGTTTTGGTCTCCGGGTTTCCGGGACAGGGTACAATGAGCAGTTCTTC
TRBJ2-5,TRBV20-1,TRBD2,few,CSARIAGARETQYF,TGCAGTGCTCGAATAGCGGGGGCCAGGGAGACCCAGTACTTC
TRBJ1-2,TRBV30,-,-,CAWSRPNLRGYTF,TGTGCCTGGTCCCGGCCAAACCTACGAGGCTACACCTTC
TRBJ2-1,TRBV20-1,-,-,CSARDNSSPRGEQFF,TGCAGTGCTAGAGATAATTCCTCGCCTAGAGGTGAGCAGTTCTTC
TRBJ1-2,TRBV12-3/TRBV12-4,-,-,CASRYDKGDYGYTF,TGTGCCAGCAGATACGACAAAGGGGACTATGGCTACACCTTC
TRBJ2-1,TRBV10-1,TRBD1,-,CASGTGDTYNEQFF,TGCGCCAGCGGGACAGGGGATACCTACAATGAGCAGTTCTTC
TRBJ2-6,TRBV5-1,-,few,CASSEALQENSGANVLTF,TGCGCCAGCAGCGAAGCCCTACAGGAGAACTCTGGGGCCAACGTCCTGACTTTC
TRBJ2-6,TRBV21-1,-,few,CASTRRDRQALNSLSGANVLTF,TGTGCCAGCACTCGGAGAGACAGACAGGCCCTTAACTCCCTCTCTGGGGCCAACGTCCTGACTTTC
TRBJ1-1,TRBV15,-,-,CATSRDFQGGEAFF,TGTGCCACCAGCAGAGATTTTCAAGGAGGGGAAGCTTTCTTT